This T cell receptor beta chain was obtained from a study of cytomegalovirus exposure and HLA in healthy donors. Study-level background: The same platform was used for the roughly 120 validation repertoires and the 500 to 700 first-cohort repertoires, a later analysis reported.

General study points: TCR clusters originating in the first cohort tended to co-occur in the approximately 120 validation repertoires, according to a later analysis.

Sequencing was performed with immunoSEQ multiplex PCR; in TCRdb, only in-frame clones are kept and a portion is missing. This sample carries about 140,000 clones, 84% of them seen once, and the ten largest clones take 1.4% to 1.5%. The CDR3 runs 16 residues. Germline-derived CDR1 and CDR2 are SGHDT and YYEEEE. The ends lost 4 bases at V and 2 bases at J; junction bases unmatched: 10. To note about this clone: Its antigen remains unknown.

Sequenced: PBMCs. The rearrangement links TRBV5-6 to TRBJ1-1, with TRBD1 matching over 8 bases. The sequence was collected from a woman in her twenties or thirties in good health and CMV-seronegative. For the CDR3, the DNA is TGTGCCAGCAGCCGGAGACCAGGGGGCATTAACACTGAAGCTTTCTTT. Its protein product is CASSRRPGGINTEAFF.